What follows are 29 T cell receptor beta chains derived from one specimen sequenced in a study of blood T cell repertoires in COVID-19. Assay used: immunoSEQ multiplex PCR; TCRdb lists only in-frame clones, some missing. This table has over 250,000 clones, about 83% appearing once. Sequencing was performed on peripheral blood. These receptors all stem from a woman in her forties or fifties who had recovered from COVID-19.

This chain joins TRBV5-6 and TRBJ2-1, with 7 bases that match TRBD2. The CDR3 length is 16 residues. Germline V CDR1 and CDR2: SGHDT, YYEEEE. V dropped 7 bases and J dropped 3; count of bases not matched to a gene: 13. The CDR3 nucleotides read TGTGCCAGCGGGCCATTCGGCGGGAGTAACTACAATGAGCAGTTCTTC. Its translation is CASGPFGGSNYNEQFF. Looking up the rest from reference TRBV5-6 and TRBJ2-1 gives the full variable domain: DAGVTQSPTHLIKTRGQQVTLRCSPKSGHDTVSWYQQALGQGPQFIFQYYEEEERQRGNFPDRFSGHQFPNYSSELNVNALLLGDSALYLCASGPFGGSNYNEQFFGPGTRLTVL.

The J gene is TRBJ2-5, the V gene TRBV7-2; TRBD2 matches 10 bases. Germline trimming cut 1 base from V and 5 bases from J; bases unmatched to any gene: 10. The CDR3 sequence is 17 residues long. Germline CDR1 SGHTA, CDR2 FQGNSA. CDR3 sequence (DNA): TGTGCCAGCAGCTTAGGATTAACAGCGGGGGGGTTGGAGACCCAGTACTTC. Translating gives CASSLGLTAGGLETQYF. The variable domain in full, with the rest retrieved from reference TRBV7-2 and TRBJ2-5, is GAGVSQSPSNKVTEKGKDVELRCDPISGHTALYWYRQSLGQGLEFLIYFQGNSAPDKSGLPSDRFSAERTGGSVSTLTIQRTQQEDSAVYLCASSLGLTAGGLETQYFGPGTRLLVL.

Only one count was recorded for this clone. The chain carries TRBV19 and TRBJ1-2, with D hard to call. Looked up from germline, CDR1 is LNHDA and CDR2 is SQIVND (reference sequence). This CDR3 is 13 amino acids long. Trimming shortened V by 5 bases and J by 3 bases, and 10 bases separated the two germline ends. The chain's CDR3 is CASSFQEDYGYTF. The CDR3 DNA is TGTGCCAGTAGTTTCCAGGAAGACTATGGCTACACCTTC.

The chain carries TRBV3-1 (or the pseudogene TRBV3-2) and TRBJ2-7; no clear D gene. In germline, CDR1 is LGHDT, CDR2 YNNKEL (reference sequence). This CDR3 is built from 17 residues. Deletions cut 2 bases from V and 1 base from J, with 18 bases between. The CDR3 coding sequence is TGTGCCAGCAGCCAACCCTCCGGAGTTTTCGGGTCCTACGAGCAGTACTTC. Amino acids: CASSQPSGVFGSYEQYF.

The V and J genes are TRBV27 and TRBJ2-3; D is possibly TRBD2 (5 bases). The V gene lost 8 bases and the J gene lost 1 base, with 13 bases spanning the gap. Germline values: CDR1 MNHEY, CDR2 SMNVEV (reference sequence). CDR3 size: 14 residues. The DNA for the CDR3 is TGTGCCAGCCGAAAGTGGACTCGCACAGATACGCAGTATTTT. This sequence encodes CASRKWTRTDTQYF.

The gene calls are TRBV11-2 and TRBJ1-5; 10 nucleotides agree with TRBD1. In germline, CDR1 is SGHAT, CDR2 FQNNGV. With 4 bases clipped from V and 7 bases from J, the junction kept 10 bases outside the gene matches. The CDR3 covers 16 residues. Here the CDR3 reads CASSSGQGVREQPQHF. As DNA, the CDR3 is TGTGCCAGCAGCTCAGGACAGGGGGTAAGGGAGCAGCCCCAGCATTTT.

The chain joins TRBV4-3 to TRBJ2-3; 13 bases match TRBD2. This CDR3 has 17 residues. Trimming at V came to 2 bases and at J to 7 bases, leaving 9 bases not matched to a gene. Germline V CDR1 and CDR2: LGHNA, YSLEER. The CDR3 DNA reads TGCGCCAGCAGCCAATCCACCTGGACTAGCGGGAGAAATACGCAGTATTTT. This encodes CASSQSTWTSGRNTQYF.

This CDR3 reads CSARVGGEQYF. CDR3 nucleotides: TGCAGTGCTAGAGTGGGAGGTGAGCAGTACTTC. The chain recombines TRBV20-1 with TRBJ2-7; weak D call: TRBD2 (6 bases). This CDR3 has 11 residues. The V gene lost 1 base and the J gene lost 7 bases, with 8 bases spanning the gap. Germline loops: CDR1 DFQATT, CDR2 SNEGSKA (reference sequence).

CDR3 amino acids: CATSGSGVTGVNEQFF. CDR3 nucleotides: TGTGCCACCAGTGGTAGCGGGGTCACGGGAGTCAATGAGCAGTTCTTC. This chain uses TRBV24-1 with TRBJ2-1; TRBD2 matches at 8 bases. The CDR3 covers 16 residues. J lost 6 bases, V lost 5 bases, and 11 bases had no gene match. Germline V CDR1 and CDR2: KGHDR, SFDVKD.

This clone was recorded once. V is TRBV19 and J is TRBJ1-6; perhaps TRBD1 as D (5 bases). The germline V gene has CDR1 LNHDA and CDR2 SQIVND (reference sequence). V was cut by 2 bases and J by 2 bases, with 7 bases left in between. The CDR3 covers 15 residues. CDR3 loop: CASSIRQTYNSPLHF. The CDR3 coding sequence is TGTGCCAGTAGTATACGACAGACCTATAATTCACCCCTCCACTTT.

This clone has ten or more counts. The chain employs TRBV27 and TRBJ2-2, with TRBD1 identical over 10 bases. CDR3 length: 16 residues. CDR1 and CDR2 (germline): MNHEY, SMNVEV (reference sequence). V dropped 6 bases and J dropped 4; count of bases not matched to a gene: 8. CDR3 protein: CASRQDRGHGTGELFF. The CDR3 bases are TGTGCCAGCAGGCAAGACAGGGGGCATGGCACCGGGGAGCTGTTTTTT.

This sequence joins TRBV28 and TRBJ2-7; TRBD2 matches 7 bases. V shed 3 bases and J 5 bases; nucleotides not matched to a gene: 7. The CDR3 runs 14 residues. Per the germline V gene, CDR1 is MDHEN and CDR2 is SYDVKM. As DNA, the CDR3 is TGTGCCAGCAGTTTCTCCCCCGCGGGGGACGAGCAGTACTTC. As protein: CASSFSPAGDEQYF. Supplemented by reference TRBV28 and TRBJ2-7, the full variable domain reads DVKVTQSSRYLVKRTGEKVFLECVQDMDHENMFWYRQDPGLGLRLIYFSYDVKMKEKGDIPEGYSVSREKKERFSLILESASTNQTSMYLCASSFSPAGDEQYFGPGTRLTVT.

The rearrangement joins TRBV28 to TRBJ1-2; 12 bases fit TRBD1. V was pared by 7 bases and J by 8 bases, with 5 bases of the junction left unmatched. From germline, CDR1 is MDHEN and CDR2 SYDVKM. This CDR3 is built from 13 residues. CDR3 sequence reads: CASIRDRGHGYTF. DNA for the CDR3: TGTGCCAGCATACGGGACAGGGGGCACGGCTACACCTTC.

The chain is built from TRBV6-4 and TRBJ2-1, with D possibly matching TRBD1 (6 bases). Trimming took off 6 bases at V and 4 bases at J, with 10 bases between the two ends. The CDR3 runs to 13 residues. CDR1 and CDR2 from the germline V gene are MRHNA and SNTAGT. CDR3 coding DNA: TGTGCCAGCAGGGCACAGGGATACAATGAGCAGTTCTTC. Translated: CASRAQGYNEQFF.

This chain links TRBV9 with TRBJ1-1; 7 positions agree with TRBD1. Germline assignment: CDR1 SGDLS and CDR2 YYNGEE. This CDR3 has 17 amino acids. With V trimmed by 0 bases and J by 1 base, 9 bases remained unmatched. Written as DNA, the CDR3 is TGTGCCAGCAGCGTAGGCTTAGAGGGGGCGCAGAACACTGAAGCTTTCTTT. Its protein product is CASSVGLEGAQNTEAFF.

This chain uses TRBV6-2 or TRBV6-3 with TRBJ2-7; D is undetermined. V dropped 5 bases and J dropped 8 bases, with 10 bases sitting between them. The CDR3 runs 11 residues. CDR1 and CDR2 from the germline V gene are MNHEY and SVGEGT. The CDR3 nucleotides are TGTGCCAGCAGTCCCCAGGTTAAGCAGTACTTC. This sequence encodes CASSPQVKQYF.

The rearrangement uses TRBV6-1 and TRBJ1-4, with unresolved D. The CDR3 length is 15 residues. Trimming removed 2 bases from V and 5 bases from J, with 12 bases in between. The germline gives CDR1 MNHNS, CDR2 SASEGT. CDR3 nucleotide sequence: TGTGCCAGCAGTGAACAAGGAGGCCAGAATGAAAAACTGTTTTTT. Translation: CASSEQGGQNEKLFF.

V usage is TRBV5-1 and J usage is TRBJ2-1; 7 bases fit TRBD2. The ends lost 3 bases at V and 10 bases at J; junction bases unmatched: 7. Per germline, CDR1 SGHRS and CDR2 YFSETQ. This CDR3 contains 13 residues. CDR3: CASSSLTSPEQFF. DNA of the CDR3: TGCGCCAGCAGCTCCCTGACTAGCCCCGAGCAGTTCTTC.

The chain uses TRBV27 and TRBJ2-7; 9 positions agree with TRBD1. Trimming at V came to 3 bases and at J to 5 bases, leaving 5 bases not matched to a gene. Germline V gene lookup returns CDR1 MNHEY and CDR2 SMNVEV (reference sequence). The CDR3 is 14 residues long. The CDR3 region is CASSFYRGLDEQYF. The CDR3 bases are TGTGCCAGCAGTTTCTACAGGGGGCTTGACGAGCAGTACTTC.

V usage is TRBV3-1 (or the pseudogene TRBV3-2) and J usage is TRBJ2-6; 9 bases are a match to TRBD1. Germline trimming cut 5 bases from V and 4 bases from J; bases unmatched to any gene: 3. The CDR3 totals 15 residues. Looked up from germline, CDR1 is LGHDT and CDR2 is YNNKEL (reference sequence). Here the CDR3 DNA reads TGTGCCAGCAGCTTACAGGGGGCCGGGGCCAACGTCCTGACTTTC. This codes for CASSLQGAGANVLTF.

The J gene is TRBJ2-7, the V gene TRBV28; TRBD2 matches 12 bases. Trimming at V came to 3 bases and at J to 6 bases, leaving 12 bases not matched to a gene. Germline V lookup: CDR1 MDHEN, CDR2 SYDVKM. The CDR3 runs 17 residues. Here the CDR3 reads CASSFSRLAGGPSEQYF. In DNA form, the CDR3 reads TGTGCCAGCAGTTTTTCCCGGCTAGCGGGAGGGCCCTCCGAGCAGTACTTC.

J is TRBJ2-7 and V is TRBV21-1; the D call in the table, TRBD1, was not verified against the DNA. TRBV21-1 is an annotated pseudogene. There are 15 residues in the CDR3. CDR3 protein: CASSQLLGDSYEQYF. In DNA form, the CDR3 reads TGTGCCAGCAGCCAGCTCCTAGGGGACTCCTACGAGCAGTACTTC.

This chain links TRBV4-3 with TRBJ2-6; tentative D call: TRBD2 (6 bases). Trimming took 0 bases from V and 0 from J, leaving 12 bases between them. The CDR3 extends over 18 amino acids. The germline V gene has CDR1 LGHNA and CDR2 YSLEER. The CDR3 sequence is CASSQDWGEISGANVLTF. CDR3 nucleotide sequence: TGCGCCAGCAGCCAAGATTGGGGGGAAATCTCTGGGGCCAACGTCCTGACTTTC.

V gene TRBV18 combines with J gene TRBJ2-2; D is possibly TRBD1 (6 bases). Trimming left V 2 bases short and J 6 bases short, with 13 bases between. There are 15 residues in the CDR3. CDR1 is KGHSH and CDR2 is LQKENI in the germline V gene. The DNA of the CDR3 is TGTGCCAGCTCACCAAGGACAGAGAGCGCCGGGGAGCTGTTTTTT. Encoded protein: CASSPRTESAGELFF. Full variable domain (rest looked up from reference TRBV18 and TRBJ2-2): NAGVMQNPRHLVRRRGQEARLRCSPMKGHSHVYWYRQLPEEGLKFMVYLQKENIIDESGMPKERFSAEFPKEGPSILRIQQVVRGDSAAYFCASSPRTESAGELFFGEGSRLTVL.

V usage is TRBV27 and J usage is TRBJ1-2; 7 bases are shared with TRBD1. The CDR3 is 14 amino acids. V lost 3 bases and J lost 7; bases outside the gene matches: 8. CDR1 and CDR2 (germline): MNHEY, SMNVEV (reference sequence). Written as DNA, the CDR3 is TGTGCCAGCAGTTTCGAGGGGGCCATAGGTGGCTACACCTTC. This sequence encodes CASSFEGAIGGYTF.

The V gene is TRBV2, the J gene TRBJ1-3; 7 nucleotides align to TRBD1. Trimming cost V 7 bases and J 0 bases; bases outside gene matches: 6. The CDR3 is 15 amino acids. Germline loops: CDR1 SNHLY, CDR2 FYNNEI. As DNA, the CDR3 is TGTGCCAGCACCCAGGGGGTAGGCTCTGGAAACACCATATATTTT. This translates into CASTQGVGSGNTIYF. The full variable domain, completed using reference TRBV2 and TRBJ1-3, is EPEVTQTPSHQVTQMGQEVILRCVPISNHLYFYWYRQILGQKVEFLVSFYNNEISEKSEIFDDQFSVERPDGSNFTLKIRSTKLEDSAMYFCASTQGVGSGNTIYFGEGSWLTVV.

A few counts support this clone. The chain joins TRBV27 to TRBJ1-5; 10 bases fit TRBD1. The CDR3 contains 15 residues. From germline, CDR1 is MNHEY and CDR2 SMNVEV (reference sequence). Trimming at V came to 5 bases and at J to 3 bases, leaving 4 bases not matched to a gene. The CDR3 protein is CASSVGTGANQPQHF. The CDR3 nucleotides read TGTGCCAGCAGTGTCGGGACAGGGGCCAATCAGCCCCAGCATTTT.

This chain uses TRBV5-3 with TRBJ2-5; weak D call: TRBD2 (7 bases). TRBV5-3 is an open reading frame, and its role is uncertain. The CDR3 is 14 amino acids. Trimming stripped 1 base from V and 1 base from J, with 8 bases between. CDR3 in amino acids: CARSLRGGQETQYF. In DNA, the CDR3 is TGTGCCAGAAGCTTGAGGGGGGGCCAAGAGACCCAGTACTTC.

The CDR3, as DNA: TGCAGCGGCACGGACAGAGAGGTCAAAAACATTCAGTACTTC. Its translation is CSGTDREVKNIQYF. V is TRBV29-1 and J is TRBJ2-4, with D possibly being TRBD1 (6 bases). The CDR3 consists of 14 residues. CDR1 and CDR2 (germline): SQVTM, ANQGSEA. Trimming took 7 bases from V and 3 from J, leaving 16 bases between them.